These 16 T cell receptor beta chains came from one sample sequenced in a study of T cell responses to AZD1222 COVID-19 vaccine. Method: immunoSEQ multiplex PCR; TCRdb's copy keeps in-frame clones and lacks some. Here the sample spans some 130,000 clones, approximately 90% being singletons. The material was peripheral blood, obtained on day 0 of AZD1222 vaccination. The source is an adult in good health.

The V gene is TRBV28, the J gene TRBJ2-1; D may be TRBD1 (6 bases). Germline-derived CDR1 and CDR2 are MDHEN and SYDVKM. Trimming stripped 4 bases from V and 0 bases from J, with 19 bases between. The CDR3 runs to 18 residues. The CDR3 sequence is CASSYHLWTDPSYNEQFF. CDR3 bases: TGTGCCAGCAGTTATCACCTTTGGACAGACCCCTCCTACAATGAGCAGTTCTTC.

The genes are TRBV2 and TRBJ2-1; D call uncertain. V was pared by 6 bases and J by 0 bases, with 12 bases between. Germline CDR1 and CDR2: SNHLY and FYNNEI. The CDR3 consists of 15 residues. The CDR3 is CASSMRLSSYNEQFF. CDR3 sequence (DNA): TGTGCCAGCAGCATGAGACTGAGCTCCTACAATGAGCAGTTCTTC.

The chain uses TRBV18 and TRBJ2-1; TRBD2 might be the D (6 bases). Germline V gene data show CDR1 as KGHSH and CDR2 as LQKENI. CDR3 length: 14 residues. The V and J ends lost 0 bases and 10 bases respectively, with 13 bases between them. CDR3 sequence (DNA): TGTGCCAGCTCACCACCGGGGGGAAGAGAGGAGCAGTTCTTC. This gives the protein CASSPPGGREEQFF.

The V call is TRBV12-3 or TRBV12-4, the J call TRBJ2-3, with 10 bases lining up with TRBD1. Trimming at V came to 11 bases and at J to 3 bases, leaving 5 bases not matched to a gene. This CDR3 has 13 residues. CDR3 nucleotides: TGTGCCGGCCGGGACAGGGGTACAGATACGCAGTATTTT. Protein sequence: CAGRDRGTDTQYF.

CDR3 bases: TGCGCCAGCAGCTTGGTCGGTGGGGCGAACACTGAAGCTTTCTTT. Protein product: CASSLVGGANTEAFF. This chain joins TRBV5-1 and TRBJ1-1; D is possibly TRBD1 (5 bases). CDR3 length: 15 amino acids. Germline values: CDR1 SGHRS, CDR2 YFSETQ. Trimming removed 0 bases from V and 1 base from J, with 10 bases in between.

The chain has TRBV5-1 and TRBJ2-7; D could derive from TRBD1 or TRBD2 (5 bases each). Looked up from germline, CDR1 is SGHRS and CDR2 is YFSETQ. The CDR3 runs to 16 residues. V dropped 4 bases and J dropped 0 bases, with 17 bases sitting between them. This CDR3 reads CASSPTGTFSSYEQYF. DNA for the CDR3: TGCGCCAGCAGCCCGACCGGGACGTTTAGCTCCTACGAGCAGTACTTC.

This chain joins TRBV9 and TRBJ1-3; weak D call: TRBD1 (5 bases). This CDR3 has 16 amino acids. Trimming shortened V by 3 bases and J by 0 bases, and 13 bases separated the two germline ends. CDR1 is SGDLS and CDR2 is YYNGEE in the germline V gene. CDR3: CASSGPRGYSGNTIYF. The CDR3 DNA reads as TGTGCCAGCAGCGGCCCGAGGGGTTACTCTGGAAACACCATATATTTT. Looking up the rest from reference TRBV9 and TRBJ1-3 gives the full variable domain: DSGVTQTPKHLITATGQRVTLRCSPRSGDLSVYWYQQSLDQGLQFLIQYYNGEERAKGNILERFSAQQFPDLHSELNLSSLELGDSALYFCASSGPRGYSGNTIYFGEGSWLTVV.

CDR3 in amino acids: CASRDIVNTEAFF. Here the CDR3 DNA reads TGTGCCAGCAGGGACATAGTGAACACTGAAGCTTTCTTT. This chain uses TRBV27 with TRBJ1-1, with D perhaps matching TRBD1 (5 bases). V lost 6 bases and J 0 bases, leaving 8 bases between the germline ends. Germline V gives CDR1 MNHEY, CDR2 SMNVEV (reference sequence). This CDR3 has 13 residues.

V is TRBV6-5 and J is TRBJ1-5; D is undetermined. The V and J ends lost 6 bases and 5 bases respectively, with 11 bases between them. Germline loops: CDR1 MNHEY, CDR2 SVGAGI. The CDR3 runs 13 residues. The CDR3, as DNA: TGTGCCAGCAGCCAGAATGGGGATCAGCCCCAGCATTTT. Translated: CASSQNGDQPQHF.

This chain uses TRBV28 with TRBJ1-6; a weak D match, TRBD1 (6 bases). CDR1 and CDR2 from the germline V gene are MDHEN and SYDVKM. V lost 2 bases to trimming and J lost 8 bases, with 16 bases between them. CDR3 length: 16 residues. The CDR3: CASSLISWGADSPLHF. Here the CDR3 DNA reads TGTGCCAGCAGTTTAATCTCGTGGGGGGCGGATTCACCCCTCCACTTT.

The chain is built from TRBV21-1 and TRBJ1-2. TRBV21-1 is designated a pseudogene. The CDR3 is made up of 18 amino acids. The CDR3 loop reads CASSKIQGGSRMNYGYTF. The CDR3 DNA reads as TGTGCCAGCAGCAAAATCCAAGGGGGGTCCCGGATGAACTATGGCTACACCTTC.

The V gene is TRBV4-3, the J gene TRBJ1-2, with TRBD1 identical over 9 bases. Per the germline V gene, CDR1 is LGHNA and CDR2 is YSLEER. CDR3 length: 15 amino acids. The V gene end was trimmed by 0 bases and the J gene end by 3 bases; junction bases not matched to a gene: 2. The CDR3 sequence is CASSQDWDRDYGYTF. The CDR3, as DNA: TGCGCCAGCAGCCAAGATTGGGACAGGGACTATGGCTACACCTTC.

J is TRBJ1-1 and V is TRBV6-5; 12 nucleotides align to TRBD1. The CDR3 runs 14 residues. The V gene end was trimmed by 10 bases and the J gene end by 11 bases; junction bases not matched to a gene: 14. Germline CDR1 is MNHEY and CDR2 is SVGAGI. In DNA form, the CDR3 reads TGTGCCATCAACTTACCGGGACAGGGGGCGAAGGCTTTCTTT. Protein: CAINLPGQGAKAFF.

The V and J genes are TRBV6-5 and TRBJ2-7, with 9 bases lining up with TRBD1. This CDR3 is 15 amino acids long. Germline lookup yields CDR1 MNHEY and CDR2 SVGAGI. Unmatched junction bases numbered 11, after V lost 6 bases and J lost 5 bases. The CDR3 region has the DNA TGTGCCAGCAGCCTCACAGGGGGCGATAACCACGAGCAGTACTTC. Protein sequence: CASSLTGGDNHEQYF.

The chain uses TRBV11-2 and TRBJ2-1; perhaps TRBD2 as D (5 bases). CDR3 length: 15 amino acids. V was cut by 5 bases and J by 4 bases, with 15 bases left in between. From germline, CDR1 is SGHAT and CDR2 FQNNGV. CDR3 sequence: CASSGLRASYNEQFF. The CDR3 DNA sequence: TGTGCCAGCAGCGGACTCCGGGCCAGTTACAATGAGCAGTTCTTC.

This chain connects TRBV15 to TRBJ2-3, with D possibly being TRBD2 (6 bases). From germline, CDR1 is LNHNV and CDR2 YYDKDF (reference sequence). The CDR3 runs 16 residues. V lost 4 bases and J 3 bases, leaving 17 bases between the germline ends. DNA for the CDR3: TGTGCCACCAGCAAGCTGGGGGGAGTAGGAACAGATACGCAGTATTTT. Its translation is CATSKLGGVGTDTQYF.